This T cell receptor beta chain was observed in a study of blood T cell repertoires in COVID-19 (dated by TCRdb to the early 2020s). For the wider study: Samples covering the acute and convalescent phases of COVID-19 were provided by collaborators in the United States, Italy and Spain. Sample metadata almost always included a de-identified subject ID, COVID-19 status, age in years and sex. The samples were drawn from two sources: the first 160 participants of the ongoing ImmuneRACE study, and approximately 1,300 subjects contributed by 6 global collaborators. The material from the prospective study consisted of cDNA or gDNA derived from T cells, B-cell-depleted T cells, or PBMCs. Deeply sampled blood TCRbeta repertoires from subjects exposed to, actively infected with, or recovered from COVID-19 were included in the dataset. The repertoires were released in a freely available public database intended as a resource for research on the immune response to SARS-CoV-2. Where available, HLA class I and class II types were taken from metadata supplied by the sample provider and were not determined by assay-based typing. Broad study findings and their caveats: Clinical and demographic metadata were provided uncurated, with the amount varying by source and participant.

Here V drops 8 bases and J drops 0 bases, and the junction holds 9 bases not matched to any gene. CDR1 and CDR2, per the germline V gene (reference sequence), are SEHNR and FQNEAQ. CDR3 length: 17 amino acids, cysteine to phenylalanine. Solely the CDR3 DNA is kept, with 51 bases framed from the first base. With respect to this clone: Its recognized antigen is unknown. No quality values exist for individual bases; no much larger clone is one base distant.

Each collaborating institution followed its own protocols to collect whole blood in K2EDTA tubes. Collaborator samples were shipped for TCRbeta analysis as frozen whole blood, isolated PBMCs, or DNA extracted from either sample type. TCRbeta CDR3 regions were amplified from genomic DNA using the immunoSEQ Assay, a bias-controlled multiplex PCR. Under the source paper's analysis protocol: The number of nucleated cells in each sample was estimated by amplification of reference gene primers within the assay. To quantify the absolute abundance of each unique TCRbeta CDR3 rearrangement, sequence reads were collapsed and filtered. For each sample, productive Simpson clonality was calculated by taking the square root of Simpson's diversity index across productive rearrangements. Held by TCRdb, this immuneACCESS table contains in-frame sequences only and omits some clones. Under half of the omission traces to an unresolved V gene where checked; the cause of the rest is unknown. D and trimming come from the DNA, and the V and J calls and clone size come from that table. The sample includes about 97,000 clones, with approximately 90% observed a single time. The top ten constitute 15% of the sample.

This TCR derives from a human donor in a cohort sampled during active COVID-19. The sequence joins TRBV7-9 to TRBJ2-1; TRBD2 matches 11 bases in the middle. Sequences were obtained from peripheral blood. The CDR3 region reads CASALAGGRRSYNEQFF. The DNA sequence follows: TGTGCCAGCGCGCTAGCGGGGGGCCGTCGCTCCTACAATGAGCAGTTCTTC.